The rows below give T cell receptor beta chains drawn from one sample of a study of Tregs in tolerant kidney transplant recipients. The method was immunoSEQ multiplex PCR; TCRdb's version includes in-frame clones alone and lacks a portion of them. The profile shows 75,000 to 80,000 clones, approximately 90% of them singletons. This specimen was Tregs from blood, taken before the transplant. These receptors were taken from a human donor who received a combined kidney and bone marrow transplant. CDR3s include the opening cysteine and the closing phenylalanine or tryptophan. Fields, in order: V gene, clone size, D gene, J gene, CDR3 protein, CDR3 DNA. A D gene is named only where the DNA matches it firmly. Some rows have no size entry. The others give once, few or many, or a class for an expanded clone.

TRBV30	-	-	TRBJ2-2	CASTRQGFGTGELFF	TGTGCCTCGACCAGGCAGGGGTTCGGCACCGGGGAGCTGTTTTTT
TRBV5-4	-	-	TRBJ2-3	CASSLDPGRENTQYF	TGTGCCAGCAGCTTGGATCCGGGTAGAGAGAATACGCAGTATTTT
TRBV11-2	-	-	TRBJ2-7	CASSLPGLYEQYF	TGTGCCAGCAGCTTGCCGGGACTCTACGAGCAGTACTTC
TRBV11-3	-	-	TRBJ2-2	CASSFGTPNTGELFF	TGTGCCAGCAGCTTCGGGACCCCGAACACCGGGGAGCTGTTTTTT
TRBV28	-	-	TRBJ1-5	CASSSQGGGQPQHF	TGTGCCAGCAGCTCCCAGGGCGGGGGTCAGCCCCAGCATTTT
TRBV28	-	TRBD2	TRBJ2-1	CASTPGGVGEQFF	TGTGCCAGCACCCCGGGGGGGGTGGGTGAGCAGTTCTTC
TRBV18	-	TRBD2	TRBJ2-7	CASSPGGLAGVRGEQYF	TGTGCCAGCTCACCGGGGGGACTAGCGGGAGTAAGGGGCGAGCAGTACTTC
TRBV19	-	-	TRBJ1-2	CASSMGTRASGYTF	TGTGCCAGTAGTATGGGGACTAGGGCTTCTGGCTACACCTTC
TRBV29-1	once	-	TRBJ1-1	CSGLRGTAEAFF	TGCAGCGGACTGCGGGGGACTGCTGAAGCTTTCTTT
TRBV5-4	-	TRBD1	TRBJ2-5	CASSLGGQGERTQYF	TGTGCCAGCAGCTTGGGTGGACAGGGGGAGAGGACCCAGTACTTC
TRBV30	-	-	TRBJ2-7	CAWSSTWEQYF	TGTGCCTGGAGTTCCACGTGGGAGCAGTACTTC
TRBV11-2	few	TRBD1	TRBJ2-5	CASSPRTGTQETQYF	TGTGCCAGCAGCCCTAGGACAGGGACACAAGAGACCCAGTACTTC
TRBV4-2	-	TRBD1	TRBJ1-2	CASSPETGQAGGGYTF	TGTGCCAGCAGCCCAGAAACCGGACAGGCGGGAGGTGGCTACACCTTC
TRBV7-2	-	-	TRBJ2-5	CASSLTETQYF	TGTGCCAGCAGCTTAACCGAGACCCAGTACTTC
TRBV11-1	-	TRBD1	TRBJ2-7	CASSLGTGSSYEQYF	TGTGCCAGCAGCTTAGGGACAGGGTCCTCCTACGAGCAGTACTTC
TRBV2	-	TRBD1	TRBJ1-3	CASRQGYGNTIYF	TGTGCCAGCAGACAGGGGTATGGAAACACCATATATTTT
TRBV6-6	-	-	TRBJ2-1	CASRQASINEQFF	TGTGCCAGCAGACAGGCGAGTATCAATGAGCAGTTCTTC
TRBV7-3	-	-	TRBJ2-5	CASSLTRGETQYF	TGTGCCAGCAGCTTAACTAGGGGAGAGACCCAGTACTTC
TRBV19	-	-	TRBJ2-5	CASSIITGQKQETQYF	TGTGCCAGTAGTATTATTACGGGCCAGAAGCAAGAGACCCAGTACTTC
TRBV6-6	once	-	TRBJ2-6	CASSYGGSGANVLTF	TGTGCCAGCAGTTACGGGGGCTCTGGGGCCAACGTCCTGACTTTC
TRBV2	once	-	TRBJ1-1	CASREAGTEAFF	TGTGCCAGCAGGGAGGCGGGCACTGAAGCTTTCTTT
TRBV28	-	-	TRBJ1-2	CASSAARGRGYTF	TGTGCCAGCAGCGCCGCCAGGGGCCGTGGCTACACCTTC
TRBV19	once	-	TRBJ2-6	CASSISPRGGSGANVLTF	TGTGCCAGTAGTATATCCCCGCGAGGGGGATCCGGGGCCAACGTCCTGACTTTC
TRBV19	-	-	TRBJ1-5	CASSIPGNSNQPQHF	TGTGCCAGTAGTATCCCAGGGAACTCAAATCAGCCCCAGCATTTT
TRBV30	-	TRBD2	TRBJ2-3	CAWSRAGAFGVDTQYF	TGTGCCTGGTCGCGTGCGGGAGCATTCGGGGTCGATACGCAGTATTTT
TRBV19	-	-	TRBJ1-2	CASNPVAEPRGYTF	TGTGCCAGTAACCCAGTGGCCGAGCCGAGAGGCTACACCTTC
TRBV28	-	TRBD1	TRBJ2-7	CASSRGTGRSYEQYF	TGTGCCAGCAGCCGGGGGACAGGGAGGTCCTACGAGCAGTACTTC
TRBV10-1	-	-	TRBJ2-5	CASSESDWGETQYF	TGCGCCAGCAGTGAGTCGGACTGGGGGGAGACCCAGTACTTC
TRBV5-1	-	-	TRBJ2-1	CASSSGTLFNEQFF	TGCGCCAGCAGCTCCGGGACATTATTCAATGAGCAGTTCTTC
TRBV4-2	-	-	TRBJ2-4	CASSPEGGAKNIQYF	TGTGCCAGCAGCCCAGAGGGGGGAGCCAAAAACATTCAGTACTTC
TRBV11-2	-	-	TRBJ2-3	CASSLRGIVGGGTDTQYF	TGTGCCAGCAGCTTAAGGGGGATCGTGGGAGGGGGCACAGATACGCAGTATTTT
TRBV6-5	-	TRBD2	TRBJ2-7	CASSRTRSYEQYF	TGTGCCAGCAGCCGGACTAGATCCTACGAGCAGTACTTC
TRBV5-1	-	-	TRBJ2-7	CASSLEGYTYEQYF	TGCGCCAGCAGCTTGGAAGGTTACACCTACGAGCAGTACTTC
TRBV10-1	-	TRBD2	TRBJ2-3	CASSAGGSTDTQYF	TGCGCCAGCTCAGCGGGAGGGAGCACAGATACGCAGTATTTT
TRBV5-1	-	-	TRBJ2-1	CASSPGAPNEQFF	TGCGCCAGCAGCCCGGGAGCCCCCAATGAGCAGTTCTTC
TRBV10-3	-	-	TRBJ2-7	CAIRPSAGHYEQYF	TGTGCCATCCGACCGTCGGCGGGACACTACGAGCAGTACTTC
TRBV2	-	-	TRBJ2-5	CASSPDSQETQYF	TGTGCCAGCAGCCCGGACAGCCAAGAGACCCAGTACTTC
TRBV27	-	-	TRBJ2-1	CASSMGLHNEQFF	TGTGCCAGCAGTATGGGACTTCACAATGAGCAGTTCTTC
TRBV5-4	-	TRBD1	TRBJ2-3	CASSPRTGKGTDTQYF	TGTGCCAGCAGCCCGAGGACAGGGAAAGGCACAGATACGCAGTATTTT
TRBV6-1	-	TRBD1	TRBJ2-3	CASRPPGQYTDTQYF	TGTGCCAGCAGGCCGCCGGGACAGTACACAGATACGCAGTATTTT
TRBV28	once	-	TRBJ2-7	CASSSVRYSYEQYF	TGTGCCAGCAGTAGTGTGCGCTATTCCTACGAGCAGTACTTC
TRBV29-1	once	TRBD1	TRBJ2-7	CSVGTGDPYEQYF	TGCAGCGTGGGGACAGGGGATCCCTACGAGCAGTACTTC
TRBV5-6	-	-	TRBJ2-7	CASSLLGGNAYEQYF	TGTGCCAGCAGCTTGCTAGGAGGGAATGCCTACGAGCAGTACTTC
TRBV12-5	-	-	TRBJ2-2	CASGLGQWGTGELFF	TGTGCTAGTGGTTTGGGACAGTGGGGAACCGGGGAGCTGTTTTTT
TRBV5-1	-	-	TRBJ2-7	CASSFIRQGSRTPGEEQYF	TGCGCCAGCAGCTTTATACGGCAGGGCAGTCGGACCCCGGGAGAAGAGCAGTACTTC
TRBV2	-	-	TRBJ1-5	CASSDQAGSYSNQPQHF	TGTGCCAGCAGTGATCAGGCAGGCTCATATAGCAATCAGCCCCAGCATTTT
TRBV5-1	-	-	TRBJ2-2	CASSLEGPGETGELFF	TGCGCCAGCAGCTTGGAGGGGCCAGGGGAAACCGGGGAGCTGTTTTTT
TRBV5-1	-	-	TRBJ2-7	CASSWGWGEPYEQYF	TGCGCCAGCAGCTGGGGGTGGGGGGAACCCTACGAGCAGTACTTC
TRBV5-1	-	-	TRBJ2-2	CASSQSGSTGELFF	TGCGCCAGCAGTCAAAGCGGTAGCACCGGGGAGCTGTTTTTT
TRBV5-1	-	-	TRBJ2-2	CASSLERPGELFF	TGCGCCAGCAGCTTGGAAAGGCCCGGGGAGCTGTTTTTT
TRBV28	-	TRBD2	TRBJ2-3	CASSTSLGTTGTSGSHGTDTQYF	TGTGCCAGCAGTACCAGTCTTGGGACTACCGGGACTAGCGGGAGCCATGGAACAGATACGCAGTATTTT
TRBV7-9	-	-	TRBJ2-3	CASSLGRRRGDTQYF	TGTGCCAGCAGCTTAGGTAGACGGCGAGGTGATACGCAGTATTTT
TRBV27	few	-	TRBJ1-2	CASSLRGASYGYTF	TGTGCCAGCAGTTTACGGGGGGCCAGCTATGGCTACACCTTC
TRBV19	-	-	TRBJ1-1	CASTARSSAMNTEAFF	TGTGCCAGTACCGCCCGTTCATCGGCGATGAACACTGAAGCTTTCTTT
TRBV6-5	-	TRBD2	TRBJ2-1	CASSYRTSSYNEQFF	TGTGCCAGCAGTTACAGGACTAGCTCCTACAATGAGCAGTTCTTC